These 7 T cell receptor beta chains came from one sample sequenced in a study of T cells in Graves' hyperthyroidism and ophthalmopathy. RNA transcripts yielded amplified TCR beta CDR3 regions. The HTBI primer set drove a first-round RT-PCR of the TCR CDR3. TCRdb passed the multiplex PCR reads through MiXCR, listing each CDR3 protein once. The sample records approximately 560,000 distinct CDR3 sequences, under 60% being singletons. The sample was peripheral blood or thyroid tissue (not recorded which). These receptor sequences come from a woman aged 18-29 years with Graves' hyperthyroidism.

This clonotype was observed a handful of times. CDR3 in amino acids: CASSLRGTPSYEQYF. Here the CDR3 DNA reads TGTGCCAGCAGTTTAAGGGGTACTCCGTCGTACGAGCAGTACTTC. This rearrangement joins TRBV2 to TRBJ2-7, with D tentatively TRBD1 (5 bases). CDR1 and CDR2 from the germline V gene are SNHLY and FYNNEI. The CDR3 runs 15 residues. Trimming took 5 bases from V and 4 from J, leaving 18 bases between them.

This clonotype was counted a few times. In nucleotides, the CDR3 is TGTGCCAGCAGTTCGTCGGCCGGGAGCCAAAATGACTGCACCTTC. It codes for CASSSSAGSQNDCTF. The chain couples TRBV25-1 to TRBJ1-2; D is unresolved. Germline V gene lookup returns CDR1 MGHDK and CDR2 SYGVNS. The CDR3 contains 15 residues. V was clipped by 5 bases and J by 13 bases, with 26 bases between them.

This clonotype was seen a handful of times. This chain uses TRBV6-5 with TRBJ2-5, with a possible D match to TRBD2 (6 bases). This CDR3 contains 15 residues. CDR1 and CDR2 from the germline V gene are MNHEY and SVGAGI. Trimming cost V 4 bases and J 5 bases, with 17 bases left between them. CDR3 DNA: TGTGCCAGCAGTTCGGTCGGGACTGCTCTCGAGACCCAGTACTTC. Translating it yields CASSSVGTALETQYF.

This clonotype was counted between two and nine times. The V and J genes are TRBV12-5 and TRBJ2-7; TRBD1 is a possible D gene (6 bases). V lost 6 bases and J 0 bases, leaving 12 bases between the germline ends. This CDR3 region has 14 residues. Per germline, CDR1 LGHNT and CDR2 FRNRAP. CDR3 in amino acids: CASGSDSRSYEQYF. Written as DNA, the CDR3 is TGTGCTAGTGGCTCGGACAGCCGCTCCTACGAGCAGTACTTC.

The chain joins TRBV4-1 to TRBJ1-1; 8 bases line up with TRBD1. The germline V gene encodes CDR1 MGHRA and CDR2 YSYEKL. This CDR3 comprises 14 residues. With 4 bases clipped from V and 4 bases from J, the junction kept 5 bases outside the gene matches. CDR3 in DNA: TGCGCCAGCAGCCCTAAAACAGGGGGCACTGAAGCTTTCTTT. This codes for CASSPKTGGTEAFF.

V and J are TRBV7-6 and TRBJ1-5, with D uncertain. Germline V gives CDR1 SGHVS, CDR2 FNYEAQ. The CDR3 has 14 amino acids. V lost 5 bases and J 11 bases, leaving 19 bases between the germline ends. The CDR3 loop reads CASSQDEGFGTQHF. In DNA form, the CDR3 reads TGTGCCAGCAGCCAAGATGAAGGCTTTGGGACCCAGCATTTT. The whole variable domain, remainder taken from reference TRBV7-6 and TRBJ1-5, is GAGVSQSPRYKVTKRGQDVALRCDPISGHVSLYWYRQALGQGPEFLTYFNYEAQQDKSGLPNDRFSAERPEGSISTLTIQRTEQRDSAMYRCASSQDEGFGTQHFGDGTRLSIL.

V and J are TRBV2 and TRBJ1-5, with 7 bases lining up with TRBD1. The CDR3 consists of 16 residues. Germline V gene sequence: CDR1 SNHLY, CDR2 FYNNEI. V gave up 5 bases and J gave up 2 bases; unmatched junction bases: 9. The CDR3 DNA sequence: TGTGCCAGCAGTTCCCTCCAGGGGGTCGGCAATCAGCCCCAGCATTTT. Amino acid sequence: CASSSLQGVGNQPQHF. Using reference TRBV2 and TRBJ1-5 for the parts outside the CDR3, the full variable domain is EPEVTQTPSHQVTQMGQEVILRCVPISNHLYFYWYRQILGQKVEFLVSFYNNEISEKSEIFDDQFSVERPDGSNFTLKIRSTKLEDSAMYFCASSSLQGVGNQPQHFGDGTRLSIL.